The 25 T cell receptor beta chains in this list originate from one sample, sequenced in a study of cytomegalovirus exposure and HLA in healthy donors. The PCR employed 60 Vbeta primers together with 13 Jbeta primers. The method was immunoSEQ multiplex PCR; TCRdb's version includes in-frame clones alone and lacks a portion of them. The data show approximately 140,000 clones, over 70% seen once. The sample was PBMCs. The receptors shown here come from a woman aged 18-29 years in good health and CMV-seronegative.

The rearrangement links TRBV19 to TRBJ2-3, with 13 nucleotides matching TRBD2. The germline V gene encodes CDR1 LNHDA and CDR2 SQIVND (reference sequence). This CDR3 is 16 amino acids long. After removal of 5 bases from V and 1 base from J, the junction contained 3 bases not matched to a gene. The CDR3 DNA is TGTGCCAGTAGTCCAGGACTAGCGGGAGGCACAGATACGCAGTATTTT. It translates to CASSPGLAGGTDTQYF.

The chain joins TRBV27 to TRBJ2-7, with 7 bases matching TRBD1. The CDR3 length is 12 residues. With V trimmed by 9 bases and J by 2 bases, 4 bases remained unmatched. The germline V gene has CDR1 MNHEY and CDR2 SMNVEV (reference sequence). CDR3 DNA sequence: TGTGCCAGTCGGGACAGAGCCTACGAGCAGTACTTC. This gives the protein CASRDRAYEQYF.

The gene calls are TRBV10-3 and TRBJ2-5, with a possible D match to TRBD1 (6 bases). The ends were cut back, 8 bases at V and 5 bases at J, with 18 bases in the middle. From germline, CDR1 is ENHRY and CDR2 SYGVKD. The CDR3 length is 14 residues. The CDR3 reads CAIRGYGQGETQYF. The CDR3 DNA is TGTGCCATCCGAGGGTATGGGCAGGGGGAGACCCAGTACTTC.

The chain couples TRBV2 to TRBJ1-1; TRBD1 might be the D (5 bases). The V end was cut by 10 bases, the J end by 0 bases, with 15 bases between. Germline values: CDR1 SNHLY, CDR2 FYNNEI. CDR3 size: 14 residues. The CDR3 region has the DNA TGTGCCACTAAACCCGACAGTCTGAACACTGAAGCTTTCTTT. Translation gives CATKPDSLNTEAFF.

The chain links TRBV11-2 to TRBJ2-7; D gene uncertain. In germline, CDR1 is SGHAT, CDR2 FQNNGV. Trimming took 0 bases from V and 0 from J, leaving 9 bases between them. This CDR3 region has 15 residues. The CDR3 sequence is CASSLEGYSSYEQYF. The CDR3 region has the DNA TGTGCCAGCAGCTTAGAGGGCTACAGCTCCTACGAGCAGTACTTC.

The V call is TRBV2, the J call TRBJ2-2; D ambiguous. Per germline, CDR1 SNHLY and CDR2 FYNNEI. V dropped 4 bases and J dropped 7 bases, with 4 bases sitting between them. The CDR3 length is 11 residues. The CDR3 is CASSVNGELFF. The CDR3 coding sequence is TGTGCCAGCAGTGTTAACGGGGAGCTGTTTTTT.

The chain links TRBV7-9 to TRBJ1-3, with TRBD1 identical over 7 bases. The CDR3 loop spans 17 amino acids. Germline loops: CDR1 SEHNR, CDR2 FQNEAQ (reference sequence). The ends lost 0 bases at V and 4 bases at J; junction bases unmatched: 9. The CDR3 is CASSLARDRPVGNTIYF. The CDR3 DNA reads as TGTGCCAGCAGCTTAGCGCGGGACAGACCGGTCGGAAACACCATATATTTT. The whole variable domain, filled in from reference TRBV7-9 and TRBJ1-3, reads DTGVSQNPRHKITKRGQNVTFRCDPISEHNRLYWYRQTLGQGPEFLTYFQNEAQLEKSRLLSDRFSAERPKGSFSTLEIQRTEQGDSAMYLCASSLARDRPVGNTIYFGEGSWLTVV.

This rearrangement joins TRBV4-1 to TRBJ2-1, with 14 bases lining up with TRBD2. With V trimmed by 4 bases and J by 7 bases, 3 bases remained unmatched. Looked up from germline, CDR1 is MGHRA and CDR2 is YSYEKL. The CDR3 is made up of 15 amino acids. The CDR3, as DNA: TGCGCCAGCAGCCTTTGGACTAGCGGGAGGAATGAGCAGTTCTTC. Translated: CASSLWTSGRNEQFF.

A few counts support this clone. This rearrangement joins TRBV25-1 to TRBJ1-4, with D possibly being TRBD1 (6 bases). Trimming pared 0 bases from V and 8 bases from J, leaving 10 bases between. Germline V gene data show CDR1 as MGHDK and CDR2 as SYGVNS. The CDR3 length is 14 residues. The CDR3 here is CASSEYGRGEKLFF. The CDR3 DNA reads as TGTGCCAGCAGTGAATACGGCAGGGGAGAAAAACTGTTTTTT.

The table lists this clone with a few counts. V is TRBV25-1 and J is TRBJ1-1; perhaps TRBD1 as D (5 bases). In germline, CDR1 is MGHDK, CDR2 SYGVNS. Trimming took off 4 bases at V and 6 bases at J, with 18 bases between the two ends. CDR3 size: 15 residues. The CDR3 DNA is TGTGCCAGCAGTGTGTCAGGGTCTGGGCACGCTGAAGCTTTCTTT. Translating it yields CASSVSGSGHAEAFF.

The rearrangement joins TRBV18 to TRBJ2-7; possibly TRBD1 for D (5 bases). Germline CDR1 is KGHSH and CDR2 is LQKENI. The V end lost 3 bases, the J end lost 1 base, and 13 bases lay between the germline ends. The CDR3 has 15 residues. The CDR3 DNA reads as TGTGCCAGCTCACCTGCACAGGACGCTTCCTACGAGCAGTACTTC. Translated: CASSPAQDASYEQYF.

This clone was detected once. The chain links TRBV29-1 to TRBJ1-3; D unclear. The V end was cut by 6 bases, the J end by 4 bases, with 16 bases between. In germline, CDR1 is SQVTM, CDR2 ANQGSEA. This CDR3 region has 14 residues. This chain's CDR3 is CSVLRGASGNTIYF. DNA for the CDR3: TGCAGCGTGCTCAGAGGCGCTTCCGGAAACACCATATATTTT.

The V call is TRBV7-2, the J call TRBJ2-7; 10 bases match TRBD2. The germline CDR1 and CDR2 sequences are SGHTA and FQGNSA. The CDR3 totals 15 residues. J lost 0 bases, V lost 6 bases, and 5 bases had no gene match. The CDR3 here is CASSSLAGDSYEQYF. CDR3 DNA: TGTGCCAGCAGTTCTCTAGCGGGGGACTCCTACGAGCAGTACTTC.

The rearrangement links TRBV11-2 to TRBJ2-7, with D possibly matching TRBD2 (5 bases). V lost 1 base and J lost 3, with 16 bases in between. Germline V gene sequence: CDR1 SGHAT, CDR2 FQNNGV. The CDR3 runs 16 residues. The DNA for the CDR3 is TGTGCCAGCAGCTTAGCCGTGGGAGCGGAGGTCTACGAGCAGTACTTC. Its protein product is CASSLAVGAEVYEQYF.

This chain connects TRBV25-1 to TRBJ1-1; perhaps TRBD1 as D (5 bases). The CDR3 is made up of 13 amino acids. Trimming removed 1 base from V and 8 bases from J, with 11 bases in between. Germline CDR1 is MGHDK and CDR2 is SYGVNS. The CDR3, as DNA: TGTGCCAGCAGTGAATTAGGGCGGGGGGAAGCTTTCTTT. Its translation: CASSELGRGEAFF.

The CDR3 coding sequence is TGCGCCAGCAGCTTGGCCGTGCTGCGGACTAGCGGGAGAGCCTACGAGCAGTACTTC. Its protein product is CASSLAVLRTSGRAYEQYF. The genes are TRBV5-1 and TRBJ2-7, with TRBD2 matching over 13 bases. This CDR3 region has 19 residues. The germline V gene has CDR1 SGHRS and CDR2 YFSETQ. After removal of 0 bases from V and 2 bases from J, the junction contained 11 bases not matched to a gene.

The chain joins TRBV5-6 to TRBJ1-1; D remains unclear. In germline, CDR1 is SGHDT, CDR2 YYEEEE. The CDR3 has 16 residues. V shed 0 bases and J shed 6 bases, with 18 bases lying between them. CDR3 DNA sequence: TGTGCCAGCAGCTTGGAGCTCCCTAACCCCGGAGCTGAAGCTTTCTTT. Translating gives CASSLELPNPGAEAFF. The full variable domain, with the rest looked up from reference TRBV5-6 and TRBJ1-1, is DAGVTQSPTHLIKTRGQQVTLRCSPKSGHDTVSWYQQALGQGPQFIFQYYEEEERQRGNFPDRFSGHQFPNYSSELNVNALLLGDSALYLCASSLELPNPGAEAFFGQGTRLTVV.

The genes are TRBV28 and TRBJ2-2; 8 nucleotides match TRBD2. The junction had 12 bases not matched to a gene; V was cut back by 5 bases and J by 7 bases. Germline lookup yields CDR1 MDHEN and CDR2 SYDVKM. The CDR3 loop spans 16 amino acids. This CDR3 is CASSLPLSGGNGELFF. The CDR3 bases are TGTGCCAGCAGTCTACCTCTATCGGGAGGGAACGGGGAGCTGTTTTTT.

V usage is TRBV5-1 and J usage is TRBJ1-1; TRBD1 matches 7 bases. Unmatched junction bases numbered 5, after V lost 5 bases and J lost 1 base. Germline CDR1 and CDR2: SGHRS and YFSETQ. This CDR3 contains 14 residues. The CDR3 protein is CASSYGTANTEAFF. CDR3 DNA: TGCGCCAGCAGTTACGGGACAGCGAACACTGAAGCTTTCTTT.

The V gene is TRBV4-2, the J gene TRBJ2-3; the match to TRBD2 covers 10 bases. The germline CDR1 and CDR2 sequences are LGHNA and YNFKEQ. The CDR3 covers 15 residues. V lost 0 bases to trimming and J lost 4 bases; unmatched junction nucleotides: 1. CDR3 nucleotides: TGTGCCAGCAGCCAAGAAGCGGGAGGGCCAGATACGCAGTATTTT. This translates into CASSQEAGGPDTQYF.

DNA of the CDR3: TGTGCCAGCAGCTTAGAGGGAGGGGGGGAGACCCAGTACTTC. It translates to CASSLEGGGETQYF. The chain recombines TRBV11-2 with TRBJ2-5; D might be TRBD2 (7 bases). The CDR3 sequence is 14 residues long. V lost 0 bases, J lost 5 bases, and 10 bases lay in between. Germline V gene sequence: CDR1 SGHAT, CDR2 FQNNGV. The full variable domain, rest sourced from reference TRBV11-2 and TRBJ2-5, is EAGVAQSPRYKIIEKRQSVAFWCNPISGHATLYWYQQILGQGPKLLIQFQNNGVVDDSQLPKDRFSAERLKGVDSTLKIQPAKLEDSAVYLCASSLEGGGETQYFGPGTRLLVL.

This clone was seen only once. J is TRBJ2-1 and V is TRBV7-9, with 7 bases aligning to TRBD2. With V trimmed by 3 bases and J by 6 bases, 8 bases remained unmatched. Per the germline V gene, CDR1 is SEHNR and CDR2 is FQNEAQ (reference sequence). CDR3 length: 15 residues. CDR3 DNA: TGTGCCAGCAGCTTTGGGGGAGGGGTTTTCAATGAGCAGTTCTTC. Translation: CASSFGGGVFNEQFF. Complete variable domain (other parts from reference TRBV7-9 and TRBJ2-1): DTGVSQNPRHKITKRGQNVTFRCDPISEHNRLYWYRQTLGQGPEFLTYFQNEAQLEKSRLLSDRFSAERPKGSFSTLEIQRTEQGDSAMYLCASSFGGGVFNEQFFGPGTRLTVL.

The V gene is TRBV30, the J gene TRBJ2-6, with 7 bases fitting TRBD2. Per the germline V gene, CDR1 is GTSNPN and CDR2 is SVGIG (reference sequence). V was pared by 5 bases and J by 4 bases, with 5 bases of the junction left unmatched. The CDR3 extends over 14 amino acids. For the CDR3, the DNA is TGTGCCTGGGGGGGAGGGGCCGGGGCCAACGTCCTGACTTTC. Its translation is CAWGGGAGANVLTF.

Of note for this clone: Germline is not matched at one junction end, which may reflect a read error. This rearrangement joins TRBV2 to TRBJ2-7, with D tentatively TRBD1 (7 bases). The germline V gene encodes CDR1 SNHLY and CDR2 FYNNEI. The CDR3 runs to 15 residues. The CDR3 here is CASSPDREASHEQYF. DNA of the CDR3: TGTGCCAGCAGCCCCGACAGGGAGGCCTCCCACGAGCAGTACTTC.

CDR3 region: CASSLRYSTDTQYF. The DNA for the CDR3 is TGTGCCAGCAGCTTACGTTACTCCACAGATACGCAGTATTTT. V gene TRBV5-6 combines with J gene TRBJ2-3, with D uncertain. Germline lookup yields CDR1 SGHDT and CDR2 YYEEEE. The CDR3 is 14 residues long. V was pared by 2 bases and J by 2 bases, with 9 bases between. The full variable domain, in which reference TRBV5-6 and TRBJ2-3 provide the parts outside the CDR3, is DAGVTQSPTHLIKTRGQQVTLRCSPKSGHDTVSWYQQALGQGPQFIFQYYEEEERQRGNFPDRFSGHQFPNYSSELNVNALLLGDSALYLCASSLRYSTDTQYFGPGTRLTVL.